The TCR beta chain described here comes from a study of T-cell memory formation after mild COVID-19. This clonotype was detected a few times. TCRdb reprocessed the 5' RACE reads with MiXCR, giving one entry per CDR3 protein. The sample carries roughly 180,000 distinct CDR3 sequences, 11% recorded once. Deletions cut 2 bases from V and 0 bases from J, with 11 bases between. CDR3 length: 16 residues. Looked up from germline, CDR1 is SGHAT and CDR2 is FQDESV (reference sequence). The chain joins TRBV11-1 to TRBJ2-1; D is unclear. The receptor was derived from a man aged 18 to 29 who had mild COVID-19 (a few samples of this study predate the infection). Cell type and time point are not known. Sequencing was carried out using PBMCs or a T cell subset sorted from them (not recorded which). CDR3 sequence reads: CASSLSRASSYNEQFF. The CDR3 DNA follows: TGTGCCAGCAGCTTATCTCGCGCGAGCTCCTACAATGAGCAGTTCTTC.